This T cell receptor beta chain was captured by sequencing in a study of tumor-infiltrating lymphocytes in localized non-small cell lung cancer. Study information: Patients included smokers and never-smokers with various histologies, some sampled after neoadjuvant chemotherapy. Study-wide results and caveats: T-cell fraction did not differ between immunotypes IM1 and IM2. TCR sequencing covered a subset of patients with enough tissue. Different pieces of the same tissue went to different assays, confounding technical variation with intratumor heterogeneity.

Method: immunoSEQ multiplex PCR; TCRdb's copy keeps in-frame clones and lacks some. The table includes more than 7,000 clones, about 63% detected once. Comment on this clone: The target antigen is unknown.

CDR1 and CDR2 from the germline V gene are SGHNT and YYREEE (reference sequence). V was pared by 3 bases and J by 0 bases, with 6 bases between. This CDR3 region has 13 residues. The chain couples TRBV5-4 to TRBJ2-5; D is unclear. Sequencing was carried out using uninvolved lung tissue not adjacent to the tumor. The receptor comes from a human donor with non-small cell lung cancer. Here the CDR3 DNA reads TGTGCCAGCAGCTCAAAGGACCAAGAGACCCAGTACTTC. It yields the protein CASSSKDQETQYF.